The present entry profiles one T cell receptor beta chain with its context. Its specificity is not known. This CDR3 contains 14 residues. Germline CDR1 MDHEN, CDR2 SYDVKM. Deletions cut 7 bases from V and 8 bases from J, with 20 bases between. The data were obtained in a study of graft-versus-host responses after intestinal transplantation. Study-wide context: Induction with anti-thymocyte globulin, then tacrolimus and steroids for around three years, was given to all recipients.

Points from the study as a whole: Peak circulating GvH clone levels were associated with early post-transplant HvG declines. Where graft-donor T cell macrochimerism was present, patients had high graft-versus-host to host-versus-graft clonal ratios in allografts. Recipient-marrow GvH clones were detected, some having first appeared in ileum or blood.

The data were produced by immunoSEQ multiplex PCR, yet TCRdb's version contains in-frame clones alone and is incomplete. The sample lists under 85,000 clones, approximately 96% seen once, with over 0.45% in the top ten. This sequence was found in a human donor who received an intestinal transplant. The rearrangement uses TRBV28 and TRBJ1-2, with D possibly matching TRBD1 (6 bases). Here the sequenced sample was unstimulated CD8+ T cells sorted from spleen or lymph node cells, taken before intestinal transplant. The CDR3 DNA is TGTGCCAGCATCATTGCGGGGGGCTTGTGGGGCTACACCTTC. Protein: CASIIAGGLWGYTF.